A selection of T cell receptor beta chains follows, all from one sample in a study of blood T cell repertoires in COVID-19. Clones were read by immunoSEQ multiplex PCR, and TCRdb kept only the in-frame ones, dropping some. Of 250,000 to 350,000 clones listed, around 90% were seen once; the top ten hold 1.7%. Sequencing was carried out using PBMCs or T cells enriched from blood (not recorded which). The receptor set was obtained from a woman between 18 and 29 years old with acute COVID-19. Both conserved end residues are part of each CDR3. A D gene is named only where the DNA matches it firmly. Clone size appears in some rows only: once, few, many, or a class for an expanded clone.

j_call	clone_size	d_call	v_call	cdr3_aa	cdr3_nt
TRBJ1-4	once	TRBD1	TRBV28	CASSLSRRTGNHEKLFF	TGTGCCAGTTCACTATCCCGTCGGACAGGGAACCATGAAAAACTGTTTTTT
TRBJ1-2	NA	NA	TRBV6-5	CASSYGWNYGYTF	TGTGCCAGCAGTTATGGCTGGAACTATGGCTACACCTTC
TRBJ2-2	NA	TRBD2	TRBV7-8	CASSLAWSGGNTGELFF	TGCGCCAGCAGCTTAGCATGGAGCGGGGGAAACACCGGGGAGCTGTTTTTT
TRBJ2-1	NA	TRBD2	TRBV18	CASSRGLAGFGNEQFF	TGTGCCAGCTCACGGGGACTAGCGGGATTCGGGAATGAGCAGTTCTTC
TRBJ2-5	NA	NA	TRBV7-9	CASSPATGITETQYF	TGTGCCAGCAGCCCAGCGACCGGGATTACGGAGACCCAGTACTTC
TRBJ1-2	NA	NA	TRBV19	CASSIDLRGQNYGYTF	TGTGCCAGTAGTATAGATCTGCGAGGCCAAAACTATGGCTACACCTTC
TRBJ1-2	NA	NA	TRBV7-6	CASSPLGGPTDGYTF	TGTGCCAGCAGCCCTCTTGGAGGGCCCACGGATGGCTACACCTTC
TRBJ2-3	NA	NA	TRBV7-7	CASSLGPGTDTQYF	TGTGCCAGCAGCTTAGGCCCGGGCACAGATACGCAGTATTTT
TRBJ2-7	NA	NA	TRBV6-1	CASSDPGTFPYEQYF	TGTGCCAGCAGTGACCCCGGGACATTCCCCTACGAGCAGTACTTC
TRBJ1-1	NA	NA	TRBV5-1	CASSPHRQNQMNTEAFF	TGCGCCAGCAGCCCTCATCGCCAAAACCAGATGAACACTGAAGCTTTCTTT
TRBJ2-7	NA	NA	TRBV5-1	CASSFGTMTYEQYF	TGCGCCAGCAGCTTTGGGACAATGACCTACGAGCAGTACTTC
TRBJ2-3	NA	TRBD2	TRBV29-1	CSVEDPFRLAGAGGTILDTQYF	TGCAGCGTTGAAGATCCGTTTAGACTAGCGGGAGCGGGGGGAACGATTTTAGATACGCAGTATTTT
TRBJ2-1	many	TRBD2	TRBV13	CASSLGGLAGVNEQFF	TGTGCCAGCAGCTTAGGCGGGCTAGCGGGAGTCAATGAGCAGTTCTTC
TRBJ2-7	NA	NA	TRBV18	CASSEGLVSGNEQYF	TGTGCCAGCTCAGAGGGTTTAGTTTCTGGGAACGAGCAGTACTTC
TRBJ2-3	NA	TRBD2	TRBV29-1	CSVDSISGREKRDARVTQYF	TGCAGCGTTGATTCAATATCGGGCAGGGAGAAGCGGGATGCAAGGGTTACGCAGTATTTT
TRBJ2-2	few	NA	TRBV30	CAWSVWDSGNTGELFF	TGTGCCTGGAGTGTATGGGATAGCGGGAACACCGGGGAGCTGTTTTTT
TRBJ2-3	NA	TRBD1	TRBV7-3	CASSSSGTGPMSTDTQYF	TGTGCCAGCAGCTCGTCCGGGACAGGTCCCATGAGCACAGATACGCAGTATTTT
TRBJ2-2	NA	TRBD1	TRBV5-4	CASSLWTGPTGELFF	TGTGCCAGCAGCCTATGGACAGGACCCACCGGGGAGCTGTTTTTT
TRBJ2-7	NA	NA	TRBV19	CASAPGSTYEQYF	TGTGCCAGTGCACCGGGTTCAACGTACGAGCAGTACTTC
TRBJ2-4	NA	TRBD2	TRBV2	CASSDSGQGWAGVDKNIQYF	TGTGCCAGCAGTGACTCGGGCCAGGGATGGGCGGGAGTAGACAAAAACATTCAGTACTTC
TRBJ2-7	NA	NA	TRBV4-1	CASSQSTGNYEQYF	TGCGCCAGCAGCCAAAGCACAGGGAACTACGAGCAGTACTTC
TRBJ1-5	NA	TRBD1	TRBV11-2	CASSTTGDSNQPQHF	TGTGCCAGCAGCACAACAGGGGATAGCAATCAGCCCCAGCATTTT
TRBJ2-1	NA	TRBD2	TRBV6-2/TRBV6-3	CASSPLRTSGVGNEQFF	TGTGCCAGCAGTCCACTACGGACTAGCGGAGTGGGGAATGAGCAGTTCTTC
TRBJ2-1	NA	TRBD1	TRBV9	CASSTQGIGSYNEQFF	TGTGCCAGCAGCACACAGGGGATAGGGTCCTACAATGAGCAGTTCTTC
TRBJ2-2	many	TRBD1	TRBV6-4	CASSDSTGQGDAGELFF	TGTGCCAGCAGTGACTCGACTGGGCAGGGGGACGCCGGGGAGCTGTTTTTT
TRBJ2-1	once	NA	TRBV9	CASSVGAVSYNEQFF	TGTGCCAGCAGCGTGGGAGCGGTTTCCTACAATGAGCAGTTCTTC
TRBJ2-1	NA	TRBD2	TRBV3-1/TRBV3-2	CASSQDLGLAVIF	TGTGCCAGCAGCCAAGATCTGGGGCTAGCGGTAATCTTC
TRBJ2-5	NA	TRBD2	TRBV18	CASSPRLAGQETQYF	TGTGCCAGCTCACCTCGACTAGCGGGTCAAGAGACCCAGTACTTC
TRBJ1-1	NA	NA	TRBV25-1	CASIRQGNTEAFF	TGTGCCAGCATCCGGCAGGGGAACACTGAAGCTTTCTTT
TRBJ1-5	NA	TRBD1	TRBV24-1	CATSEVPGQVYHSNQPQHF	TGTGCCACCAGTGAAGTTCCGGGACAGGTATATCATAGCAATCAGCCCCAGCATTTT
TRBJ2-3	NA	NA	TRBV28	CASSPITDTQYF	TGTGCCAGCAGTCCCATCACAGATACGCAGTATTTT
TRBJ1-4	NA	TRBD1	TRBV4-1	CASSPAGQGQRTSKLFF	TGCGCCAGCAGCCCCGCAGGTCAGGGACAGAGGACATCTAAACTGTTTTTT
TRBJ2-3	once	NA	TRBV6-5	CASSRDPSDTQYF	TGTGCCAGCAGTAGAGATCCATCAGATACGCAGTATTTT
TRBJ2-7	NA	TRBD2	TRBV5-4	CASSPGGLAGEGYEQYF	TGTGCCAGCAGCCCTGGCGGACTAGCGGGAGAGGGCTACGAGCAGTACTTC
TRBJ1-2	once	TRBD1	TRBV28	CASSPRTGTSSGYTF	TGTGCCAGCAGTCCTAGGACAGGGACGTCGAGTGGCTACACCTTC
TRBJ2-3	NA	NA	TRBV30	CAWRTVPSTDTQYF	TGTGCCTGGCGGACAGTCCCTAGCACAGATACGCAGTATTTT
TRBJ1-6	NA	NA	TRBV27	CASSLSRGGAGQSPLHF	TGTGCCAGCAGTTTATCCCGAGGGGGAGCAGGGCAATCACCCCTCCACTTT
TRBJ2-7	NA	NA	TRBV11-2	CASSSTGPVSSYEQYF	TGTGCCAGCAGCTCGACAGGTCCCGTTAGCTCCTACGAGCAGTACTTC
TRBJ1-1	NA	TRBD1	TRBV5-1	CASSSRQGLVNTEAFF	TGCGCCAGCAGCTCCCGACAGGGTTTGGTGAACACTGAAGCTTTCTTT
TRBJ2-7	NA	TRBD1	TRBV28	CASRRTGGEYEQYF	TGTGCCAGCAGACGGACAGGGGGCGAGTACGAGCAGTACTTC
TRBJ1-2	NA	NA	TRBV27	CASSPTGLPYYGYTF	TGTGCCAGCAGTCCAACAGGGTTGCCCTACTATGGCTACACCTTC
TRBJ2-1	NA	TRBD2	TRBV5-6	CASSRRLAASYNEQFF	TGTGCCAGCAGCCGTAGACTAGCGGCCTCCTACAATGAGCAGTTCTTC
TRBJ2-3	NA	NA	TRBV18	CASSRYARRGTDTQYF	TGTGCCAGCTCGCGGTACGCAAGGAGGGGCACAGATACGCAGTATTTT
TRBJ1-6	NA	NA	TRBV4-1	CASSLLSYRSSYNSPLHF	TGCGCCAGCAGCCTCCTATCGTATAGGAGCTCCTATAATTCACCCCTCCACTTT
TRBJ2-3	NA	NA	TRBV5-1	CASSHLADTQYF	TGCGCCAGCAGCCACCTAGCAGATACGCAGTATTTT
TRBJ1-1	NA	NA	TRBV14	CASSPTAGNTEAFF	TGTGCCAGCAGCCCGACTGCGGGGAACACTGAAGCTTTCTTT
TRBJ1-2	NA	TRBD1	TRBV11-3	CASSLQVCSGGAYGYTF	TGTGCCAGCAGCCTCCAAGTTTGTTCAGGGGGCGCGTATGGCTACACCTTC
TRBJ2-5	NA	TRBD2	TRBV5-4	CASSPRGGLVAETQYF	TGTGCCAGCAGCCCGCGGGGGGGTTTGGTCGCGGAGACCCAGTACTTC
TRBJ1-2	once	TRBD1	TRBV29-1	CSVEGTGGWCTF	TGCAGCGTTGAAGGCACAGGGGGATGGTGCACCTTC
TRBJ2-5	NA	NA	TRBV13	CASRSLGGQETQYF	TGTGCCAGCAGATCACTTGGGGGCCAGGAGACCCAGTACTTC
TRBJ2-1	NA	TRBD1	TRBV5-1	CASTQQGASYNEQFF	TGCGCCAGCACCCAACAGGGGGCTTCATACAATGAGCAGTTCTTC
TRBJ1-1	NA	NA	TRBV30	CAWSREIRGYTEAFF	TGTGCCTGGAGTAGGGAAATCAGGGGTTACACTGAAGCTTTCTTT
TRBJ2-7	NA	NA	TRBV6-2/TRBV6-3	CASSQLGSEQYF	TGTGCCAGCAGTCAACTAGGTTCCGAGCAGTACTTC
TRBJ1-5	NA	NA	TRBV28	CASTSGTRGRVNQPQHF	TGTGCCAGCACCTCCGGGACTCGCGGAAGAGTCAATCAGCCCCAGCATTTT
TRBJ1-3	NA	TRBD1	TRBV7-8	CASSLDRSRQGLAGNTIYF	TGTGCCAGCAGCTTAGACCGATCCCGACAGGGACTAGCTGGAAACACCATATATTTT
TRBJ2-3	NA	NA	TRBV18	CASSPRNRGLTDTQYF	TGTGCCAGCTCACCACGAAACAGGGGACTCACAGATACGCAGTATTTT